Here is one T cell receptor (beta chain) with its context. The data are from a study of cytomegalovirus exposure and HLA in healthy donors. This CDR3 contains 14 residues. Deletions cut 5 bases from V and 4 bases from J, with 12 bases between. The germline V gene has CDR1 MNHEY and CDR2 SMNVEV (reference sequence). PCR employed 60 Vbeta and 13 Jbeta primers. The table came from immunoSEQ multiplex PCR; TCRdb's copy has only in-frame clones and leaves some out. The listing contains some 110,000 clones. This TCR derives from a man aged 40-49 years in good health and CMV-seropositive. Sample: PBMCs. The chain joins TRBV27 to TRBJ1-5; D gene uncertain. This chain's CDR3 is CASSTDGWNQPQHF. The CDR3 bases are TGTGCCAGCAGTACTGACGGGTGGAATCAGCCCCAGCATTTT.